The next 19 T cell receptor beta chains were all read from a single sample in a study of shared clonotypes between healthy human individuals. Sequenced by immunoSEQ multiplex PCR; TCRdb stores in-frame clones only, minus some. In the table there are some 2 million clones, about 95% of which are singletons. In the naive CD8 group, cells lacked CD45RO and were positively selected for CCR7, so terminally differentiated effector memory CD45RA+ cells were left out. The sample was naive CD8+ T cells sorted from blood. These receptors all stem from a man younger than 35 in good health.

This clone was seen just once. The sample carries other DNA sequences with the same CDR3. V gene TRBV7-9 combines with J gene TRBJ2-7; TRBD1 aligns across 8 bases. The trim removed 4 bases at V and 2 bases at J, leaving 4 bases unmatched. CDR3 size: 14 residues. Germline V CDR1 and CDR2: SEHNR, FQNEAQ (reference sequence). The CDR3: CASSWTGNPYEQYF. Written as DNA, the CDR3 is TGTGCCAGCAGCTGGACAGGGAACCCCTACGAGCAGTACTTC.

The chain carries TRBV25-1 and TRBJ1-1; weak D call: TRBD1 (6 bases). Germline values: CDR1 MGHDK, CDR2 SYGVNS. Trimming removed 0 bases at V and 1 base at J, with 9 bases between. The CDR3 loop spans 15 amino acids. As DNA, the CDR3 is TGTGCCAGCAGTGAATACCCAGGGGCGAACACTGAAGCTTTCTTT. This gives the protein CASSEYPGANTEAFF.

The chain recombines TRBV25-1 with TRBJ2-7; D not resolved. Germline CDR1 reads MGHDK; CDR2 reads SYGVNS. The CDR3 has 14 amino acids. With 0 bases removed from V and 3 bases from J, the gap between germline ends came to 9 bases. The DNA of the CDR3 is TGTGCCAGCAGTGAATACGAAGAGAACTACGAGCAGTACTTC. This encodes CASSEYEENYEQYF.

Points on this clone: The junction does not match germline at one end; this may be a read error. The rearrangement joins TRBV2 to TRBJ2-7; weak D call: TRBD1 (6 bases). Germline loops: CDR1 SNHLY, CDR2 FYNNEI. The CDR3 has 16 amino acids. The CDR3 protein is CSQRQASGILGDEQYF. For the CDR3, the DNA is TGCTCCCAGCGACAGGCGTCCGGGATTTTAGGGGACGAGCAGTACTTC.

The chain uses TRBV13 and TRBJ2-3; D ambiguous. Germline V gene sequence: CDR1 PRHDT, CDR2 FYEKMQ (reference sequence). The V gene lost 3 bases and the J gene lost 0 bases, with 10 bases spanning the gap. This CDR3 is built from 15 residues. Here the CDR3 reads CASSLASSSTDTQYF. For the CDR3, the DNA is TGTGCCAGCAGCTTGGCTTCTTCTAGCACAGATACGCAGTATTTT.

V usage is TRBV27 and J usage is TRBJ1-2, with a weak D call TRBD1 (5 bases). The CDR3 contains 14 residues. Germline-derived CDR1 and CDR2 are MNHEY and SMNVEV (reference sequence). Trimming left V 3 bases short and J 4 bases short, with 12 bases between. CDR3 residues: CASSLGGLSYGYTF. The DNA for the CDR3 is TGTGCCAGCAGTTTGGGGGGATTGAGCTATGGCTACACCTTC.

This clone was seen once. The CDR3 DNA follows: TGTGCCAGCAGTTTATCCAAGGACAATGAGCAGTTCTTC. It translates to CASSLSKDNEQFF. The chain combines TRBV27 with TRBJ2-1; D unresolved. The CDR3 has 13 residues. The V end lost 0 bases, the J end lost 5 bases, and 5 bases lay between the germline ends. Germline CDR1 is MNHEY and CDR2 is SMNVEV (reference sequence).

The rearrangement uses TRBV13 and TRBJ1-3; a weak D match, TRBD1 (6 bases). Germline V CDR1 and CDR2: PRHDT, FYEKMQ (reference sequence). This CDR3 is 14 amino acids long. Trimming stripped 3 bases from V and 8 bases from J, with 14 bases between. In nucleotides, the CDR3 is TGTGCCAGCAGCTTCTCTGGACAGATGGACACCATATATTTT. It is translated as CASSFSGQMDTIYF. The variable domain in full, completed from reference TRBV13 and TRBJ1-3, reads AAGVIQSPRHLIKEKRETATLKCYPIPRHDTVYWYQQGPGQDPQFLISFYEKMQSDKGSIPDRFSAQQFSDYHSELNMSSLELGDSALYFCASSFSGQMDTIYFGEGSWLTVV.

This chain uses TRBV13 with TRBJ2-5, with D unresolved. In germline, CDR1 is PRHDT, CDR2 FYEKMQ (reference sequence). Trimming took off 5 bases at V and 4 bases at J, with 8 bases between the two ends. The CDR3 is made up of 12 amino acids. CDR3 loop: CASSPPGETQYF. CDR3 DNA: TGTGCCAGCAGCCCCCCGGGAGAGACCCAGTACTTC.

The chain is built from TRBV5-6 and TRBJ2-5; D remains unclear. V was cut by 4 bases and J by 1 base, with 5 bases left in between. The CDR3 consists of 12 residues. The germline CDR1 and CDR2 sequences are SGHDT and YYEEEE. CDR3 nucleotides: TGTGCCAGCAGCAGGGCCCAAGAGACCCAGTACTTC. This encodes CASSRAQETQYF.

The V gene is TRBV19, the J gene TRBJ2-7; TRBD2 might be the D (6 bases). Germline CDR1 LNHDA, CDR2 SQIVND (reference sequence). Trimming removed 4 bases at V and 2 bases at J, with 15 bases between. CDR3 size: 15 residues. This CDR3 reads CASSRGSGLAYEQYF. CDR3 DNA: TGTGCCAGTAGTAGAGGCAGCGGGCTCGCCTACGAGCAGTACTTC. The full variable domain, its missing parts supplied by reference TRBV19 and TRBJ2-7, is DGGITQSPKYLFRKEGQNVTLSCEQNLNHDAMYWYRQDPGQGLRLIYYSQIVNDFQKGDIAEGYSVSREKKESFPLTVTSAQKNPTAFYLCASSRGSGLAYEQYFGPGTRLTVT.

This chain joins TRBV6-5 and TRBJ1-5; weak D call: TRBD1 (6 bases). The V and J ends lost 0 bases and 5 bases respectively, with 11 bases between them. The germline gives CDR1 MNHEY, CDR2 SVGAGI. This CDR3 is built from 15 residues. The CDR3 loop is CASSYSQGSHQPQHF. The DNA for the CDR3 is TGTGCCAGCAGTTACTCGCAGGGGAGTCATCAGCCCCAGCATTTT.

The V call is TRBV5-1, the J call TRBJ1-2; TRBD1 matches at 7 bases. V shed 3 bases and J 5 bases; nucleotides not matched to a gene: 7. The CDR3 is 14 residues long. Germline V lookup: CDR1 SGHRS, CDR2 YFSETQ. In nucleotides, the CDR3 is TGCGCCAGCAGCTCTAACGACAGGGCATATGGCTACACCTTC. The encoded protein is CASSSNDRAYGYTF.

The chain links TRBV7-9 to TRBJ2-7; no definite D call. V was cut by 4 bases and J by 7 bases, with 8 bases left in between. The CDR3 loop spans 11 amino acids. In germline, CDR1 is SEHNR, CDR2 FQNEAQ (reference sequence). The CDR3 loop is CASSSDLEQYF. DNA for the CDR3: TGTGCCAGCAGCTCCGACTTGGAGCAGTACTTC.

The chain recombines TRBV29-1 with TRBJ2-3; weak D call: TRBD2 (6 bases). V dropped 7 bases and J dropped 2 bases, with 13 bases sitting between them. The length of the CDR3 is 13 residues. Germline V gene sequence: CDR1 SQVTM, CDR2 ANQGSEA. CDR3 region: CSGGALLTDTQYF. The CDR3 DNA reads as TGCAGCGGCGGGGCACTTCTCACAGATACGCAGTATTTT.

The rearrangement uses TRBV13 and TRBJ2-1; 10 bases align to TRBD1. Germline CDR1 and CDR2: PRHDT and FYEKMQ (reference sequence). The V and J ends lost 5 bases and 7 bases, in that order; junction bases with no gene match: 8. The CDR3 loop spans 15 amino acids. CDR3 residues: CASSLDRGFRNEQFF. CDR3 bases: TGTGCCAGCAGCCTGGACAGGGGGTTCAGGAATGAGCAGTTCTTC.

The chain uses TRBV2 and TRBJ2-7, with D maybe TRBD2 (5 bases). The V gene's germline CDR1 is SNHLY and CDR2 FYNNEI. V lost 6 bases and J 3 bases, leaving 12 bases between the germline ends. The CDR3 covers 13 residues. This CDR3 is CASRVAPFYEQYF. The CDR3 DNA sequence: TGTGCCAGCAGAGTAGCGCCCTTCTACGAGCAGTACTTC.

The chain couples TRBV6-5 to TRBJ2-3, with 8 positions matching TRBD1. The CDR3 runs to 15 residues. The V and J ends lost 7 bases and 4 bases, in that order; junction bases with no gene match: 10. Looked up from germline, CDR1 is MNHEY and CDR2 is SVGAGI. The CDR3: CASNPRTGMPDTQYF. Here the CDR3 DNA reads TGTGCCAGCAACCCCAGGACAGGGATGCCAGATACGCAGTATTTT.

The chain couples TRBV7-9 to TRBJ2-5, with D possibly TRBD1 on 6 matching bases. V lost 0 bases, J lost 5 bases, and 13 bases lay in between. This CDR3 comprises 15 residues. CDR1 and CDR2 from the germline V gene are SEHNR and FQNEAQ (reference sequence). The CDR3 nucleotides read TGTGCCAGCAGCTTAGCGCGACAGGCTCTTGAGACCCAGTACTTC. Residues: CASSLARQALETQYF.